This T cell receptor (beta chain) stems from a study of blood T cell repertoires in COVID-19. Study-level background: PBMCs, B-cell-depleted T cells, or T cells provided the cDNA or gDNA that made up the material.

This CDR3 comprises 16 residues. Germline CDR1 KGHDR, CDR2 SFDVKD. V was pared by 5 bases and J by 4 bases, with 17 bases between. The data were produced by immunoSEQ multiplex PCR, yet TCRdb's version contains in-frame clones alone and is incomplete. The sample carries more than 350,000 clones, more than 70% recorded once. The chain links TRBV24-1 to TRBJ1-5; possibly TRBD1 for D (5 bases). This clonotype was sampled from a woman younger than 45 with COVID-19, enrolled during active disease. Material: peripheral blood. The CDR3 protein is CATSGWGDGLNQPQHF. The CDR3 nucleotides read TGTGCCACCAGTGGCTGGGGGGACGGACTAAATCAGCCCCAGCATTTT.